Each of the 28 T cell receptor beta chains below was sequenced from the same sample in a study of chemoradiotherapy in HPV16-positive cancers. The data were produced by immunoSEQ multiplex PCR, yet TCRdb's version contains in-frame clones alone and is incomplete. This sample has some 9,100 clones; about 86% occur once, and the top ten carry over 2%. The sample consisted of blood, taken from a patient who underwent chemoradiotherapy. The receptors originated from a human donor with HPV-associated anogenital cancer.

The V and J genes are TRBV5-5 and TRBJ1-4; 9 bases are shared with TRBD1. Germline V lookup: CDR1 SGHKS, CDR2 YYEKEE (reference sequence). The CDR3 sequence is 14 residues long. Trimming took 4 bases from V and 7 from J; bases not matched to a gene: 5. The CDR3 spells CASSTGQGAEKLFF. The CDR3, as DNA: TGTGCCAGCAGCACGGGACAGGGTGCTGAAAAACTGTTTTTT.

This rearrangement joins TRBV9 to TRBJ2-3; tentatively, D is TRBD1 (5 bases). The germline V gene has CDR1 SGDLS and CDR2 YYNGEE. The ends were cut back, 0 bases at V and 2 bases at J, with 7 bases in the middle. CDR3 length equals 14 residues. In DNA form, the CDR3 reads TGTGCCAGCAGCGTAGGGGGCGACACAGATACGCAGTATTTT. Residues: CASSVGGDTDTQYF.

The rearrangement uses TRBV6-1 and TRBJ1-1, with TRBD1 matching 10 bases. The CDR3 totals 15 residues. Germline CDR1 reads MNHNS; CDR2 reads SASEGT. V dropped 3 bases and J dropped 5; count of bases not matched to a gene: 6. The DNA of the CDR3 is TGTGCCAGCAGTGATCGAAAGGGACAGGGGACTGAAGCTTTCTTT. It encodes CASSDRKGQGTEAFF.

This sequence joins TRBV9 and TRBJ2-7; TRBD2 matches 11 bases. Germline-derived CDR1 and CDR2 are SGDLS and YYNGEE. The V segment lost 0 bases and the J segment 0 bases; nucleotides outside the gene matches: 5. The CDR3 extends over 17 amino acids. The CDR3 protein is CASSVDPSGGSSYEQYF. In DNA form, the CDR3 reads TGTGCCAGCAGCGTAGATCCTAGCGGGGGGTCCTCCTACGAGCAGTACTTC.

This chain uses TRBV27 with TRBJ2-2, with D maybe TRBD2 (6 bases). V was trimmed by 5 bases and J by 5 bases, leaving 24 bases between them. The CDR3 has 18 amino acids. In germline, CDR1 is MNHEY, CDR2 SMNVEV (reference sequence). CDR3 in amino acids: CASSPLILAGGETGELFF. CDR3 bases: TGTGCCAGCAGTCCCCTTATACTCGCCGGGGGTGAAACCGGGGAGCTGTTTTTT.

The V call is TRBV7-2, the J call TRBJ1-5; a weak D match, TRBD1 (5 bases). The germline gives CDR1 SGHTA, CDR2 FQGNSA. The CDR3 is 13 residues long. Trimming cost V 1 base and J 8 bases, with 9 bases left between them. The CDR3 sequence is CASSLVGGEPQHF. The CDR3 coding sequence is TGTGCCAGCAGCTTAGTTGGGGGTGAGCCCCAGCATTTT.

This clone was detected only a few times. The chain couples TRBV27 to TRBJ1-4; perhaps TRBD1 as D (6 bases). V gave up 5 bases and J gave up 8 bases, with 18 bases separating them. The V gene's germline CDR1 is MNHEY and CDR2 SMNVEV (reference sequence). The CDR3 runs to 15 residues. CDR3 nucleotide sequence: TGTGCCAGCAGTCCGAGACGGGGGCTCGGGGAAAAACTGTTTTTT. It encodes CASSPRRGLGEKLFF. The variable domain in full, with the rest retrieved from reference TRBV27 and TRBJ1-4, is EAQVTQNPRYLITVTGKKLTVTCSQNMNHEYMSWYRQDPGLGLRQIYYSMNVEVTDKGDVPEGYKVSRKEKRNFPLILESPSPNQTSLYFCASSPRRGLGEKLFFGSGTQLSVL.

The V call is TRBV9, the J call TRBJ2-5, with 8 bases fitting TRBD1. The CDR3 consists of 13 residues. Germline CDR1 SGDLS, CDR2 YYNGEE. The J segment lost 5 bases and the V segment lost 2 bases, leaving 2 bases of the junction unmatched. Written as DNA, the CDR3 is TGTGCCAGCAGCGTCTCAGGGGGCGAGACCCAGTACTTC. This sequence encodes CASSVSGGETQYF.

The chain joins TRBV6-4 to TRBJ1-5, with unresolved D. V was trimmed by 3 bases and J by 1 base, leaving 4 bases between them. CDR1 and CDR2 from the germline V gene are MRHNA and SNTAGT. This CDR3 is 13 amino acids long. This CDR3 reads CASSEASNQPQHF. The CDR3 nucleotides read TGTGCCAGCAGTGAGGCAAGCAATCAGCCCCAGCATTTT.

The CDR3 DNA reads TGCGCCAGCAGCCTAAGCAGGGACGAGCAGTACTTC. Residues: CASSLSRDEQYF. V gene TRBV4-3 combines with J gene TRBJ2-7; a weak D match, TRBD1 (5 bases). Looked up from germline, CDR1 is LGHNA and CDR2 is YSLEER. There are 12 residues in the CDR3. V lost 4 bases, J lost 5 bases, and 9 bases lay in between.

V gene TRBV5-4 combines with J gene TRBJ2-2, with TRBD2 matching over 10 bases. After removal of 10 bases from V and 6 bases from J, the junction contained 6 bases not matched to a gene. CDR3 size: 13 residues. Looked up from germline, CDR1 is SGHNT and CDR2 is YYREEE (reference sequence). CDR3 sequence: CAFERGGPGELFF. The CDR3 nucleotides read TGTGCCTTCGAGCGGGGGGGCCCCGGGGAGCTGTTTTTT.

This clone appeared a single time. The chain uses TRBV27 and TRBJ2-3; TRBD2 aligns across 7 bases. V was pared by 3 bases and J by 2 bases, with 8 bases of the junction left unmatched. The germline V gene has CDR1 MNHEY and CDR2 SMNVEV (reference sequence). This CDR3 is 16 amino acids long. DNA of the CDR3: TGTGCCAGCAGTTTCTTTATCGGGGGGACCACAGATACGCAGTATTTT. As protein: CASSFFIGGTTDTQYF.

This chain connects TRBV7-8 to TRBJ1-6; D unresolved. V was shortened by 1 base and J by 9 bases, with 16 bases between the two germline ends. The CDR3 loop spans 16 amino acids. CDR1 is SGHVS and CDR2 is FQNEAQ in the germline V gene. As DNA, the CDR3 is TGTGCCAGCAGCTTAGTAGGCTCCAGGTCTATTTCACCCCTCCACTTT. Its protein is CASSLVGSRSISPLHF.

The chain recombines TRBV7-3 with TRBJ1-1, with 8 bases that match TRBD1. Germline V gives CDR1 SGHTA, CDR2 FQGTGA. Trimming removed 6 bases from V and 3 bases from J; junction bases left unmatched: 9. This CDR3 is 15 amino acids long. The CDR3 protein is CASSWAGGWDTEAFF. The CDR3 DNA sequence: TGTGCCAGCAGTTGGGCAGGGGGCTGGGACACTGAAGCTTTCTTT.

The genes are TRBV5-8 and TRBJ1-6; D call uncertain. V was clipped by 2 bases and J by 7 bases, with 16 bases between them. Germline V lookup: CDR1 SGHTS, CDR2 YDEGEE. The CDR3 runs to 16 residues. This CDR3 is CASSFLEGLINSPLHF. The CDR3 coding sequence is TGTGCCAGCAGCTTCCTGGAGGGCTTAATAAATTCACCCCTCCACTTT.

The gene calls are TRBV19 and TRBJ2-1; D is unclear. The V end lost 4 bases, the J end lost 5 bases, and 6 bases lay between the germline ends. This CDR3 region has 12 residues. Per the germline V gene, CDR1 is LNHDA and CDR2 is SQIVND (reference sequence). CDR3 region: CASSTVHNEQFF. The CDR3 DNA sequence: TGTGCCAGTAGTACCGTGCACAATGAGCAGTTCTTC.

The chain couples TRBV2 to TRBJ1-2, with D uncertain. Trimming left V 1 base short and J 5 bases short, with 8 bases between. The CDR3 loop spans 13 amino acids. Germline lookup yields CDR1 SNHLY and CDR2 FYNNEI. CDR3 sequence: CASSEGTRYGYTF. CDR3 nucleotides: TGTGCCAGCAGTGAAGGGACTCGGTATGGCTACACCTTC.

The J gene is TRBJ2-7, the V gene TRBV5-4; D not resolved. The germline V and J ends were trimmed by 0 bases and 5 bases, with 18 bases remaining between them. The CDR3 consists of 16 residues. Per germline, CDR1 SGHNT and CDR2 YYREEE (reference sequence). The CDR3 reads CASSLGASQPFDEQYF. CDR3 DNA sequence: TGTGCCAGCAGCTTGGGTGCCAGCCAACCGTTCGACGAGCAGTACTTC.

The chain is built from TRBV28 and TRBJ1-3; D is undetermined. The CDR3 has 14 amino acids. The V end lost 6 bases, the J end lost 7 bases, and 16 bases lay between the germline ends. Germline assignment: CDR1 MDHEN and CDR2 SYDVKM. The CDR3 bases are TGTGCCAGCAGGCGAGACACTTTAGGGAACACCATATATTTT. Translated, it gives CASRRDTLGNTIYF. The variable domain in full, completed from reference TRBV28 and TRBJ1-3, reads DVKVTQSSRYLVKRTGEKVFLECVQDMDHENMFWYRQDPGLGLRLIYFSYDVKMKEKGDIPEGYSVSREKKERFSLILESASTNQTSMYLCASRRDTLGNTIYFGEGSWLTVV.

The genes are TRBV7-2 and TRBJ1-2; TRBD1 matches at 8 bases. J gave up 0 bases and V 5 bases, and 5 bases lay outside the gene matches. Germline CDR1 and CDR2: SGHTA and FQGNSA. CDR3 length equals 15 residues. The CDR3 reads CASSTGTGPNYGYTF. CDR3 DNA: TGTGCCAGCAGCACCGGGACAGGACCTAACTATGGCTACACCTTC.

V is TRBV14 and J is TRBJ1-1, with D tentatively TRBD1 (6 bases). Germline CDR1 and CDR2: SGHDN and FVKESK. This CDR3 is 18 amino acids long. Trimming took 1 base from V and 0 from J, leaving 18 bases between them. The CDR3 sequence is CASSQADRFGGMNTEAFF. The CDR3 nucleotides are TGTGCCAGCAGCCAAGCCGACAGGTTTGGGGGCATGAACACTGAAGCTTTCTTT.

This sequence joins TRBV5-1 and TRBJ2-7, with D uncertain. Between the trimmed V and J ends, which lost 7 bases and 3 bases, there was a span of 8 bases. Germline V gives CDR1 SGHRS, CDR2 YFSETQ. CDR3 length: 11 amino acids. The CDR3 here is CASQSGYEQYF. The DNA of the CDR3 is TGCGCCAGCCAATCGGGCTACGAGCAGTACTTC.

The rearrangement joins TRBV9 to TRBJ2-3; 13 bases are a match to TRBD2. The trim removed 2 bases at V and 3 bases at J, leaving 0 bases unmatched. The CDR3 sequence is 15 residues long. CDR1 and CDR2 (germline): SGDLS, YYNGEE. In DNA, the CDR3 is TGTGCCAGCAGCGTGACTAGCGGGGGGACAGATACGCAGTATTTT. Residues: CASSVTSGGTDTQYF.

The chain uses TRBV7-8 and TRBJ1-2; 8 bases match TRBD1. This CDR3 comprises 16 residues. Germline values: CDR1 SGHVS, CDR2 FQNEAQ. The trim removed 0 bases at V and 8 bases at J, leaving 11 bases unmatched. The CDR3 loop is CASSLASTGTGVGYTF. CDR3 coding DNA: TGTGCCAGCAGCTTAGCCAGCACCGGGACAGGAGTAGGCTACACCTTC.

V and J are TRBV27 and TRBJ2-3; D gene unclear. This CDR3 has 15 residues. Trimming cost V 5 bases and J 6 bases, with 18 bases left between them. Germline V gene sequence: CDR1 MNHEY, CDR2 SMNVEV (reference sequence). Written as DNA, the CDR3 is TGTGCCAGCAGTCCCTACCAGACCACATCGGATACGCAGTATTTT. It codes for CASSPYQTTSDTQYF.

V usage is TRBV6-1 and J usage is TRBJ2-2, with D unclear. CDR1 is MNHNS, CDR2 SASEGT, per germline. Deletions cut 7 bases from V and 6 bases from J, with 12 bases between. This CDR3 has 13 amino acids. CDR3 sequence: CASTFNPAGELFF. The CDR3 nucleotides are TGTGCCAGCACCTTCAATCCCGCCGGGGAGCTGTTTTTT.

The chain is built from TRBV12-1 and TRBJ1-4. TRBV12-1 is assigned pseudogene status. The CDR3 loop spans 15 amino acids. CDR3: CASSFPGPQDEKLFF. CDR3 sequence (DNA): TGTGCCAGCAGCTTTCCGGGCCCCCAGGATGAAAAACTGTTTTTT.

A single count supports this clone. V usage is TRBV4-1 and J usage is TRBJ1-2; D unclear. V gave up 0 bases and J gave up 8 bases, with 13 bases separating them. Per germline, CDR1 MGHRA and CDR2 YSYEKL. The CDR3 contains 14 residues. The CDR3 protein is CASSQDSPAWGYTF. CDR3 coding DNA: TGCGCCAGCAGCCAAGATTCCCCGGCCTGGGGCTACACCTTC.